Detailed here is one T cell receptor beta chain. The data belong to a study of blood T cell repertoires in COVID-19. Study-wide context: The United States, Italy and Spain were the sources of the acute and convalescent COVID-19 samples. T cells, B-cell-depleted T cells, or PBMCs supplied cDNA or gDNA.

Per the study methods: Reference gene primers were amplified, and this amplification served to estimate nucleated cell counts. Using immunoSEQ multiplex PCR, the repertoire was profiled, and TCRdb retains in-frame clones only, with some absent. For V, J and clone size, that table is used; D and trimming come from the DNA. This sample has about 45,000 clones; roughly 90% occur once, and the top ten carry more than 5.5%. V gave up 3 bases and J gave up 5 bases; unmatched junction bases: 5. The CDR3 covers 14 residues. Germline values: CDR1 LNHDA, CDR2 SQIVND (reference sequence). The sequencing input was peripheral blood. The rearrangement joins TRBV19 to TRBJ2-3; TRBD2 matches at 7 bases. This receptor was obtained from a human donor in a cohort sampled during active COVID-19. CDR3 sequence: CASSILGEGDTQYF. Here the CDR3 DNA reads TGTGCCAGTAGTATTTTAGGGGAGGGAGATACGCAGTATTTT. The full variable domain, with the rest looked up from reference TRBV19 and TRBJ2-3, is DGGITQSPKYLFRKEGQNVTLSCEQNLNHDAMYWYRQDPGQGLRLIYYSQIVNDFQKGDIAEGYSVSREKKESFPLTVTSAQKNPTAFYLCASSILGEGDTQYFGPGTRLTVL.